The present T cell receptor (beta chain) was sequenced within a study of shared clonotypes between healthy human individuals. Only CD45RO-negative cells positively selected for CCR7 counted as naive CD8 cells, so terminally differentiated effector memory CD45RA+ cells were excluded. Caucasian adults living in Nashville, Tennessee, provided all samples. The DNA input per sorted-subset replicate PCR was roughly 180 ng, corresponding to 25,000 to 35,000 T cell genomes. Repertoires were generated with immunoSEQ multiplex PCR, while TCRdb's copy carries only in-frame clones and drops some. The table has under 1 million clones, more than 85% seen once. Source material: naive CD8+ T cells sorted from blood. The origin of this receptor is a man younger than 45 in good health.

In DNA, the CDR3 is TGTGCCAGCAGCTCGCGGGGAGGGGAGACCCAGTACTTC. Its translation is CASSSRGGETQYF. The chain recombines TRBV7-8 with TRBJ2-5; the match to TRBD2 covers 7 bases. V lost 4 bases and J lost 5; bases outside the gene matches: 4. The CDR3 contains 13 residues. Per the germline V gene, CDR1 is SGHVS and CDR2 is FQNEAQ.